Below are 28 T cell receptor beta chains sequenced from a single sample in a study of cytomegalovirus exposure and HLA in healthy donors. Use of 60 Vbeta and 13 Jbeta primers characterized the PCR. Method: immunoSEQ multiplex PCR; TCRdb's copy keeps in-frame clones and lacks some. Among approximately 150,000 clones listed, about 80% were seen once. Sequencing used PBMCs. The receptor set was obtained from a man aged 30-40 years in good health and CMV-seropositive.

V and J are TRBV28 and TRBJ1-5, with 9 bases matching TRBD1. CDR3 length: 16 residues. Per the germline V gene, CDR1 is MDHEN and CDR2 is SYDVKM. V lost 6 bases and J lost 2; bases outside the gene matches: 8. The CDR3 loop is CASRPQGASGNQPQHF. Written as DNA, the CDR3 is TGTGCCAGCAGACCACAGGGGGCTTCGGGCAATCAGCCCCAGCATTTT.

The chain uses TRBV30 and TRBJ2-1; D possibly corresponds to TRBD2 (6 bases). V lost 4 bases, J lost 0 bases, and 13 bases lay in between. Germline CDR1 reads GTSNPN; CDR2 reads SVGIG (reference sequence). The CDR3 has 15 amino acids. The CDR3 sequence: CAWTPLALSYNEQFF. In DNA, the CDR3 is TGTGCCTGGACCCCACTAGCACTCTCCTACAATGAGCAGTTCTTC.

V and J are TRBV6-1 and TRBJ1-6, with TRBD1 matching 7 bases. Germline V gene lookup returns CDR1 MNHNS and CDR2 SASEGT. V gave up 10 bases and J gave up 6 bases; unmatched junction bases: 9. This CDR3 region has 14 residues. The CDR3 loop reads CATAPGTANSPLHF. DNA for the CDR3: TGTGCCACAGCGCCCGGGACAGCTAATTCACCCCTCCACTTT.

This clone has just a few counts. The chain employs TRBV2 and TRBJ1-2; D is unclear. CDR1 is SNHLY and CDR2 is FYNNEI in the germline V gene. Trimming took off 6 bases at V and 5 bases at J, with 4 bases between the two ends. The CDR3 length is 10 residues. CDR3 sequence reads: CASSLYGYTF. In nucleotides, the CDR3 is TGTGCCAGCAGCCTTTATGGCTACACCTTC.

The CDR3 DNA reads TGTGCCAGCAGTTTGACTAGCGGGGGGTCCTTCACAGATACGCAGTATTTT. Translation gives CASSLTSGGSFTDTQYF. The rearrangement links TRBV27 to TRBJ2-3; TRBD2 matches 13 bases. Germline values: CDR1 MNHEY, CDR2 SMNVEV (reference sequence). The ends lost 3 bases at V and 2 bases at J; junction bases unmatched: 5. This CDR3 has 17 amino acids.

V usage is TRBV29-1 and J usage is TRBJ2-1; 8 bases line up with TRBD2. The V and J ends lost 5 bases and 7 bases, in that order; junction bases with no gene match: 10. CDR1 and CDR2 from the germline V gene are SQVTM and ANQGSEA. This CDR3 has 14 amino acids. The CDR3 here is CSVYDAGGINEQFF. In nucleotides, the CDR3 is TGCAGCGTTTACGACGCGGGAGGCATAAATGAGCAGTTCTTC.

The rearrangement uses TRBV19 and TRBJ2-3; D remains ambiguous. Germline values: CDR1 LNHDA, CDR2 SQIVND (reference sequence). The CDR3 runs to 14 residues. V was clipped by 3 bases and J by 4 bases, with 11 bases between them. The CDR3 DNA follows: TGTGCCAGTAGTATTGGGCCCAGTTCAGATACGCAGTATTTT. Amino acid sequence: CASSIGPSSDTQYF. The variable domain in full, with the rest retrieved from reference TRBV19 and TRBJ2-3, is DGGITQSPKYLFRKEGQNVTLSCEQNLNHDAMYWYRQDPGQGLRLIYYSQIVNDFQKGDIAEGYSVSREKKESFPLTVTSAQKNPTAFYLCASSIGPSSDTQYFGPGTRLTVL.

This sequence joins TRBV6-5 and TRBJ2-4; no clear D gene. The CDR3 runs 14 residues. V dropped 6 bases and J dropped 0 bases, with 9 bases sitting between them. Germline V gene lookup returns CDR1 MNHEY and CDR2 SVGAGI. The CDR3 coding sequence is TGTGCCAGCAGCCCTACGGTAGCCAAAAACATTCAGTACTTC. Amino acid sequence: CASSPTVAKNIQYF.

The rearrangement links TRBV28 to TRBJ1-2; 11 bases match TRBD1. Germline V gives CDR1 MDHEN, CDR2 SYDVKM. V was pared by 2 bases and J by 6 bases, with 8 bases of the junction left unmatched. The length of the CDR3 is 16 residues. CDR3 nucleotide sequence: TGTGCCAGCAGTTTAATGGACAGGGGGCCCAGGGATGGCTACACCTTC. It translates to CASSLMDRGPRDGYTF.

V and J are TRBV27 and TRBJ1-5, with 10 bases that match TRBD1. V lost 5 bases and J lost 3; bases outside the gene matches: 4. The CDR3 length is 15 residues. CDR1 and CDR2 (germline): MNHEY, SMNVEV (reference sequence). This CDR3 is CASSAGQGNNQPQHF. The DNA of the CDR3 is TGTGCCAGCAGTGCGGGACAGGGGAACAATCAGCCCCAGCATTTT.

The chain employs TRBV9 and TRBJ2-3, with 11 nucleotides matching TRBD2. The CDR3 is made up of 16 amino acids. With 3 bases clipped from V and 6 bases from J, the junction kept 9 bases outside the gene matches. In germline, CDR1 is SGDLS, CDR2 YYNGEE. The CDR3 DNA reads as TGTGCCAGCAGCGCCGTAGCGGGGGGGCCTTGGGATACGCAGTATTTT. It is translated as CASSAVAGGPWDTQYF.

The chain employs TRBV9 and TRBJ2-3, with D maybe TRBD2 (5 bases). Germline V gives CDR1 SGDLS, CDR2 YYNGEE. This CDR3 is 15 amino acids long. Between the trimmed V and J ends, which lost 4 bases and 3 bases, there was a span of 15 bases. CDR3 bases: TGTGCCAGCAGCAAGAGGGCGGAGAATACAGATACGCAGTATTTT. Translation gives CASSKRAENTDTQYF.

A remark on this clone: The same CDR3 also results from other DNA sequences found in this sample. This chain uses TRBV5-5 with TRBJ2-7; D gene uncertain. In germline, CDR1 is SGHKS, CDR2 YYEKEE (reference sequence). Trimming stripped 0 bases from V and 4 bases from J, with 11 bases between. This CDR3 has 14 amino acids. The CDR3 region is CASSLVQASYEQYF. In nucleotides, the CDR3 is TGTGCCAGCAGCTTGGTGCAGGCCTCTTACGAGCAGTACTTC.

This clone was observed a few times. The gene calls are TRBV9 and TRBJ2-2; 7 bases align to TRBD2. This CDR3 spans 15 amino acids. CDR1 SGDLS and CDR2 YYNGEE come from the germline V gene. The V and J ends lost 0 bases and 2 bases, in that order; junction bases with no gene match: 1. In DNA form, the CDR3 reads TGTGCCAGCAGCGTAGGCGGGGGAAACACCGGGGAGCTGTTTTTT. It yields the protein CASSVGGGNTGELFF.

The chain is built from TRBV27 and TRBJ1-2, with D perhaps matching TRBD1 (5 bases). In germline, CDR1 is MNHEY, CDR2 SMNVEV (reference sequence). The CDR3 extends over 15 amino acids. V gave up 3 bases and J gave up 4 bases, with 15 bases separating them. CDR3 amino acids: CASSLAGRTGYGYTF. DNA of the CDR3: TGTGCCAGCAGTTTGGCGGGGCGGACGGGCTATGGCTACACCTTC.

The gene calls are TRBV2 and TRBJ1-1; D call uncertain. Trimming stripped 7 bases from V and 4 bases from J, with 16 bases between. This CDR3 contains 14 residues. Germline V gene data show CDR1 as SNHLY and CDR2 as FYNNEI. Written as DNA, the CDR3 is TGTGCCAGCACCCAATGGGGTCGGGGCACTGAAGCTTTCTTT. Its translation: CASTQWGRGTEAFF.

This clone showed up just a few times. The chain is built from TRBV6-4 and TRBJ2-1; no firm D call. Trimming took off 5 bases at V and 3 bases at J, with 11 bases between the two ends. Germline V gene sequence: CDR1 MRHNA, CDR2 SNTAGT. This CDR3 is built from 14 residues. The CDR3 region has the DNA TGTGCCAGCAGTCCCTTGGGCGACTACAATGAGCAGTTCTTC. Protein product: CASSPLGDYNEQFF.

In its sample, this clone was seen once. The DNA for the CDR3 is TGTGCCAGCAGCTCGAACGGGGGAGGCACAGATACGCAGTATTTT. It encodes CASSSNGGGTDTQYF. This chain uses TRBV7-2 with TRBJ2-3, with a possible D match to TRBD2 (6 bases). Germline-derived CDR1 and CDR2 are SGHTA and FQGNSA. The CDR3 totals 15 residues. The ends were cut back, 4 bases at V and 1 base at J, with 12 bases in the middle. Full variable domain (rest looked up from reference TRBV7-2 and TRBJ2-3): GAGVSQSPSNKVTEKGKDVELRCDPISGHTALYWYRQSLGQGLEFLIYFQGNSAPDKSGLPSDRFSAERTGGSVSTLTIQRTQQEDSAVYLCASSSNGGGTDTQYFGPGTRLTVL.

The chain recombines TRBV30 with TRBJ2-7; maybe TRBD2 (6 bases). Looked up from germline, CDR1 is GTSNPN and CDR2 is SVGIG (reference sequence). Trimming removed 7 bases from V and 2 bases from J, with 18 bases in between. The CDR3 covers 14 residues. The CDR3 bases are TGTGCCTCGGGGACTCGTCGTTTGGCCTACGAGCAGTACTTC. Its translation is CASGTRRLAYEQYF.

This chain uses TRBV11-2 with TRBJ2-1, with 9 bases that match TRBD2. The CDR3 extends over 17 amino acids. The germline V gene encodes CDR1 SGHAT and CDR2 FQNNGV. With V trimmed by 0 bases and J by 6 bases, 9 bases remained unmatched. The CDR3 region has the DNA TGTGCCAGCAGCTTAGATCGGTTTCTAGCGGGGACCAATGAGCAGTTCTTC. The encoded protein is CASSLDRFLAGTNEQFF. Together with reference TRBV11-2 and TRBJ2-1, the CDR3 gives the full variable domain: EAGVAQSPRYKIIEKRQSVAFWCNPISGHATLYWYQQILGQGPKLLIQFQNNGVVDDSQLPKDRFSAERLKGVDSTLKIQPAKLEDSAVYLCASSLDRFLAGTNEQFFGPGTRLTVL.

This clone was seen more than once but under ten times. The CDR3 loop is CASSLDIANTGELFF. As DNA, the CDR3 is TGTGCCAGCTCACTGGACATCGCGAACACCGGGGAGCTGTTTTTT. The V and J genes are TRBV18 and TRBJ2-2; a weak D match, TRBD1 (5 bases). This CDR3 spans 15 amino acids. Germline V lookup: CDR1 KGHSH, CDR2 LQKENI. Trimming took 4 bases from V and 0 from J, leaving 9 bases between them.

This clone appeared a single time. The V gene is TRBV7-2, the J gene TRBJ2-7; no clear D gene. The germline gives CDR1 SGHTA, CDR2 FQGNSA. The CDR3 contains 13 residues. The V gene lost 8 bases and the J gene lost 2 bases, with 13 bases spanning the gap. CDR3 sequence (DNA): TGTGCCAGCGGTTTTACTACTACCTACGAGCAGTACTTC. It translates to CASGFTTTYEQYF.

The chain carries TRBV4-1 and TRBJ1-2; 11 nucleotides match TRBD1. The CDR3 has 14 residues. Losses at the gene ends were 4 bases for V and 8 bases for J; bases not matched to a gene: 6. The germline gives CDR1 MGHRA, CDR2 YSYEKL. The CDR3 DNA reads TGCGCCAGCAGCCCTGGACAGGGGGCGCGCGGCTACACCTTC. It encodes CASSPGQGARGYTF.

This clone was observed once. The CDR3 protein is CASSFRGPNTEAFF. The CDR3 DNA is TGTGCCAGCAGTTTCAGGGGACCTAACACTGAAGCTTTCTTT. The gene calls are TRBV27 and TRBJ1-1; tentative D call: TRBD1 (6 bases). The germline V gene has CDR1 MNHEY and CDR2 SMNVEV (reference sequence). This CDR3 region has 14 residues. With 3 bases removed from V and 2 bases from J, the gap between germline ends came to 10 bases.

V gene TRBV7-2 combines with J gene TRBJ2-7, with 11 bases fitting TRBD2. V lost 0 bases to trimming and J lost 3 bases; unmatched junction nucleotides: 1. CDR3 size: 15 residues. Germline-derived CDR1 and CDR2 are SGHTA and FQGNSA. In DNA form, the CDR3 reads TGTGCCAGCAGCTTAGCGGGACTAGCGGACTACGAGCAGTACTTC. As protein: CASSLAGLADYEQYF.

This clone was detected once. The rearrangement links TRBV7-3 to TRBJ2-7; 8 bases are a match to TRBD2. The CDR3 runs 14 residues. V lost 5 bases, J lost 5 bases, and 8 bases stayed unmatched. In germline, CDR1 is SGHTA, CDR2 FQGTGA. The CDR3 loop reads CASSRSGGANEQYF. CDR3 nucleotides: TGTGCCAGCAGCCGCTCGGGGGGGGCGAACGAGCAGTACTTC.

This clone was detected only a few times. The rearrangement uses TRBV7-2 and TRBJ2-3, with D hard to call. The CDR3 is 15 residues long. The germline V and J ends were trimmed by 2 bases and 1 base, with 10 bases remaining between them. Germline V gives CDR1 SGHTA, CDR2 FQGNSA. The DNA of the CDR3 is TGTGCCAGCAGCTTATCCCCCACAGGCACAGATACGCAGTATTTT. This codes for CASSLSPTGTDTQYF. The entire variable domain, with the rest obtained from reference TRBV7-2 and TRBJ2-3, is as follows: GAGVSQSPSNKVTEKGKDVELRCDPISGHTALYWYRQSLGQGLEFLIYFQGNSAPDKSGLPSDRFSAERTGGSVSTLTIQRTQQEDSAVYLCASSLSPTGTDTQYFGPGTRLTVL.

J is TRBJ2-4 and V is TRBV12-5; no clear D gene. The CDR3 loop spans 14 amino acids. From germline, CDR1 is LGHNT and CDR2 FRNRAP. With 4 bases removed from V and 13 bases from J, the gap between germline ends came to 20 bases. The CDR3, as DNA: TGTGCTAGTGGTTCCCGAGTCCAAGACGGGTTGCAGTACTTC. Translating gives CASGSRVQDGLQYF. The full variable domain, its missing parts supplied by reference TRBV12-5 and TRBJ2-4, is DARVTQTPRHKVTEMGQEVTMRCQPILGHNTVFWYRQTMMQGLELLAYFRNRAPLDDSGMPKDRFSAEMPDATLATLKIQPSEPRDSAVYFCASGSRVQDGLQYFGAGTRLSVL.